This T cell receptor beta chain emerged from a study of cytomegalovirus exposure and HLA in healthy donors. This clone occurred a few times. Antigen: not known. Per germline, CDR1 SGHNT and CDR2 YYREEE (reference sequence). The ends were cut back, 1 base at V and 7 bases at J, with 14 bases in the middle. The CDR3 sequence is 15 residues long. Study results and limitations: Rare TCR sequences predominated, though certain public TCRs were found in many donors. Among TCR beta chains of equal frequency, HLA-associated ones were more clonally expanded in a later analysis. A prior analysis recorded that most TCR beta V segments were productive about 90% or about 30% of the time.

Both 60 Vbeta primers and 13 Jbeta primers went into the PCR. TCRdb's table, derived via immunoSEQ multiplex PCR, lists solely in-frame clones and lacks some. Of approximately 180,000 clones listed, 9.5% to 15% are singletons. The clonotype originates from a man aged 50 to 59 in good health and CMV-seropositive. Sequenced sample: PBMCs. The chain couples TRBV5-4 to TRBJ1-4; D is possibly TRBD1 (6 bases). Here the CDR3 DNA reads TGTGCCAGCAGCTTGAGCGGGGGGCTCGCTGAAAAACTGTTTTTT. This translates into CASSLSGGLAEKLFF.